This is a list of T cell receptor beta chains from one sample in a study of blood T cell repertoires in COVID-19. The table came from immunoSEQ multiplex PCR; TCRdb's copy has only in-frame clones and leaves some out. This sample has about 220,000 clones, with under 90% found just once. Input material: PBMCs or T cells enriched from blood (not recorded which). Receptors were obtained from a woman aged 60-75 years who had recovered from COVID-19. The CDR3 runs from the conserved cysteine through the conserved F or W. D genes are given only for firm matches. The size field is filled for only some rows; it gives once, few, many or a size class.

TRBJ2-2,TRBV4-3,-,TRBD1,TGCGCCAGCAGCCAAGCAGGAACAGGGGGGACCGGGGAGCTGTTTTTT,CASSQAGTGGTGELFF
TRBJ1-2,TRBV7-8,-,-,TGTGCCAGCAGCCCCAGCGGTCGGAATATTTATGGCTACACCTTC,CASSPSGRNIYGYTF
TRBJ2-7,TRBV18,-,-,TGTGCCAGCTCAACTCGGACAGAAGAGGCCTACGAGCAGTACTTC,CASSTRTEEAYEQYF
TRBJ2-5,TRBV12-5,-,-,TGTGCTAGTGGTTTTTTCGCTCGGCGGGGTCTTGAGACCCAGTACTTC,CASGFFARRGLETQYF
TRBJ1-2,TRBV5-4,-,TRBD1,TGTGCCAGCACCAGGACAGGGGGCGGGGGCTATGGCTACACCTTC,CASTRTGGGGYGYTF
TRBJ1-4,TRBV5-1,-,TRBD1,TGCGCCAGCAGCGGGGGGACAGGGGAGAATGAAAAACTGTTTTTT,CASSGGTGENEKLFF
TRBJ2-1,TRBV24-1,-,TRBD2,TGTGCCACCAGTGACGGGGGGGGCCCCTCCAATGAGCAGTTCTTC,CATSDGGGPSNEQFF
TRBJ2-1,TRBV7-3,-,-,TGTGCCAGCAGCGTCAGCAGGGACTCCTACAATGAGCAGTTCTTC,CASSVSRDSYNEQFF
TRBJ1-2,TRBV2,-,TRBD1,TGTGCCAGCATCAGACAGGGGAACTATGGCTACACCTTC,CASIRQGNYGYTF
TRBJ1-2,TRBV9,few,-,TGTGCCAGCAGCCCCCGGGACTACTATGGCTACACCTTC,CASSPRDYYGYTF
TRBJ2-5,TRBV6-5,-,-,TGTGCCAGCAGTTACTCCTTTTACGAGCGAGAGACCCAGTACTTC,CASSYSFYERETQYF
TRBJ1-6,TRBV7-9,-,-,TGTGCCAGCAGCGCATATTTCCCAGAGGGTGGTTCACCCCTCCACTTT,CASSAYFPEGGSPLHF
TRBJ1-1,TRBV11-2,-,-,TGTGCCAGCAGCTTCAAAGGTCCAGGGTTGAACACTGAAGCTTTCTTT,CASSFKGPGLNTEAFF
TRBJ1-6,TRBV19,-,TRBD1,TGTGCCAGTAGTTTATTGGGGACAGGGGGTTCGAATTCACCCCTCCACTTT,CASSLLGTGGSNSPLHF
TRBJ1-2,TRBV19,-,-,TGTGCCAGTAGTAGGGCCTCGGGACAAGTCTATGGCTACACCTTC,CASSRASGQVYGYTF
TRBJ2-5,TRBV7-9,-,-,TGTGCCAGCAGCATAAGGGGGCAAGAGACCCAGTACTTC,CASSIRGQETQYF
TRBJ1-6,TRBV2,few,-,TGTGCCAGCAGTGAGCAGGGGCGTAATTCACCCCTCCACTTT,CASSEQGRNSPLHF
TRBJ2-3,TRBV6-4,-,TRBD1,TGTGCCAGCAGTGAGACAGGGGGCCTAGATACGCAGTATTTT,CASSETGGLDTQYF
TRBJ1-1,TRBV18,-,-,TGTGCCAGCTCACCGACAGGTCTGTGGACTGAAGCTTTCTTT,CASSPTGLWTEAFF
TRBJ1-4,TRBV7-9,-,-,TGTGCCAGCAGCTTATGGCAGGATGAAAAACTGTTTTTT,CASSLWQDEKLFF
TRBJ1-3,TRBV9,-,TRBD1,TGTGCCAGCAGCCAAAGACAGGGATCGGTGGGGGAAGGAAACACCATATATTTT,CASSQRQGSVGEGNTIYF
TRBJ2-1,TRBV6-2/TRBV6-3,-,TRBD2,TGTGCCAGCAGTTACTCTGCGGGGGGGCTTTACAATGAGCAGTTCTTC,CASSYSAGGLYNEQFF
TRBJ1-4,TRBV6-1,once,-,TGTGCCAGCAGTGAAGCACCCGGTGAGGGTGAAAAACTGTTTTTT,CASSEAPGEGEKLFF
TRBJ2-2,TRBV14,-,TRBD1,TGTGCCAGCAGCCCACGGGACAGGGGAAGGGGATTGCCCGGGGAGCTGTTTTTT,CASSPRDRGRGLPGELFF
TRBJ1-2,TRBV10-3,few,TRBD1,TGTGCCATCAATGGGCAGGGGGGCGATGGCTACACCTTC,CAINGQGGDGYTF
TRBJ1-3,TRBV5-5,-,-,TGTGCCAGCAGCGGGACTCGCTCTGGAAACACCATATATTTT,CASSGTRSGNTIYF
TRBJ2-7,TRBV18,-,-,TGTGCCAGCTCGTCGGAGGGCAGGGGGATCTACGAGCAGTACTTC,CASSSEGRGIYEQYF
TRBJ1-1,TRBV15,-,-,TGTGCCACCAGCAGAGGTTCCGCAGGGGACACTGAAGCTTTCTTT,CATSRGSAGDTEAFF
TRBJ2-5,TRBV4-2,-,-,TGTGCCAGCAGCCAGGAAGCGGGCGCACAAGAGACCCAGTACTTC,CASSQEAGAQETQYF
TRBJ1-1,TRBV24-1,-,-,TGTGCCACCAGTGACGGGAACACTGAAGCTTTCTTT,CATSDGNTEAFF
TRBJ1-1,TRBV9,once,-,TGTGCCAGCAGCGCCCGAGACAGTCTGCTAAGGGTGTTCTTT,CASSARDSLLRVFF
TRBJ1-3,TRBV4-1,-,-,TGCGCCAGCAGCCAAGATTGGCGGGGATCAGGAAACACCATATATTTT,CASSQDWRGSGNTIYF
TRBJ1-1,TRBV4-3,-,-,TGCGCCAGCAGCCAAGATCTCCCAGGTAGTGGATGGAGGTCTGAAGCTTTCTTT,CASSQDLPGSGWRSEAFF
TRBJ2-5,TRBV28,-,-,TGTGCCAGCAGTTTATCATGGGGGGACCAAGAGACCCAGTACTTC,CASSLSWGDQETQYF
TRBJ1-2,TRBV10-3,-,TRBD1,TGTGCCATCAGCGATCAGGGGGCAACATTGGGCTACACCTTC,CAISDQGATLGYTF
TRBJ2-7,TRBV29-1,few,TRBD1,TGCAGCGTTGTTTGGGCAGGGGGTGTCGATTACGAGCAGTACTTC,CSVVWAGGVDYEQYF
TRBJ2-1,TRBV7-8,-,TRBD1,TGTGCCAGCAGCTTAGCGCGAGTGGGACAGGGGAAAAATGAGCAGTTCTTC,CASSLARVGQGKNEQFF
TRBJ1-1,TRBV6-5,-,TRBD1,TGTGCCAGCAGTTATTCATACAGGGGGTCCACTGAAGCTTTCTTT,CASSYSYRGSTEAFF
TRBJ1-1,TRBV5-1,-,-,TGCGCCAGCAGCCTCGGTAGGGGAACTGAAGCTTTCTTT,CASSLGRGTEAFF
TRBJ2-7,TRBV11-2,-,TRBD1,TGTGCCAGCAGCTTTTCACTTTCAGGGGGCTACGAGCAGTACTTC,CASSFSLSGGYEQYF
TRBJ2-7,TRBV18,-,TRBD1,TGTGCCAGCTCACCATCCGGGACAGGGGATAACGAGCAGTACTTC,CASSPSGTGDNEQYF
TRBJ1-2,TRBV7-2,-,-,TGTGCCAGCAGCAGAACGACTGTCGTCTATGGCTACACCTTC,CASSRTTVVYGYTF
TRBJ2-1,TRBV6-2/TRBV6-3,-,TRBD1,TGTGCCAGCAGTCCCGGACAGGGTAGGGGCAATGAGCAGTTCTTC,CASSPGQGRGNEQFF
TRBJ1-3,TRBV6-5,-,-,TGTGCCAGCAGTTACACGAGCTCTGGAAACACCATATATTTT,CASSYTSSGNTIYF
TRBJ2-3,TRBV11-2,-,TRBD2,TGTGCCAGCAGCTTAAGCGGGGGCCGGACAGATACGCAGTATTTT,CASSLSGGRTDTQYF
TRBJ1-1,TRBV6-5,-,-,TGTGCCAGCAGTTATCTGGGGAGGAAGACTGAAGCTTTCTTT,CASSYLGRKTEAFF
TRBJ1-2,TRBV3-1/TRBV3-2,-,-,TGTGCCAGCATCGGGGGACCGAACTATGGCTACACCTTC,CASIGGPNYGYTF
TRBJ2-1,TRBV7-8,once,TRBD2,TGTGCCAGCAGCCTCACCCGGATGGCCGGACTAGCGGACTACATGAGCTCCTACAATGAGCAGTTCTTC,CASSLTRMAGLADYMSSYNEQFF
TRBJ2-1,TRBV30,few,-,TGTGCCTGGAGTCGAGATAGCGGAGTGTACAATGAGCAGTTCTTC,CAWSRDSGVYNEQFF
TRBJ2-7,TRBV7-2,-,-,TGTGCCAGCAGCTTATCTCCGTCCTCCTACGAGCAGTACTTC,CASSLSPSSYEQYF
TRBJ2-1,TRBV9,-,TRBD1,TGTGCCAGCAGCGTAGCCCTACTGACAGGGGGAAGTGAGCAGTTCTTC,CASSVALLTGGSEQFF
TRBJ1-2,TRBV5-1,-,-,TGCGCCAGCAGCTTGTTGGGGAGGGGTGTCTATGGCTACACCTTC,CASSLLGRGVYGYTF
TRBJ2-3,TRBV4-2,once,TRBD2,TGTGCCAGCAGCCAATGGTCCCTCCGCGGGAGGAGCACAGATACGCAGTATTTT,CASSQWSLRGRSTDTQYF
TRBJ2-1,TRBV6-1,-,-,TGTGCCAGCAGTGAAATTTTCATTCGATCGGATGAGCAGTTCTTC,CASSEIFIRSDEQFF
TRBJ1-2,TRBV6-5,few,TRBD1,TGTGCCAGCAGTTACCGATCCGGGACAGGGGGCTATGGCTACACCTTC,CASSYRSGTGGYGYTF
TRBJ1-2,TRBV6-5,once,-,TGTGCCAGCAGTTACGTCGGGGACTCCCAGGGCTACACCTTC,CASSYVGDSQGYTF
TRBJ2-7,TRBV2,-,-,TGTGCCAGCAGTGAAGTTACAGGGCTCGAGCAGTACTTC,CASSEVTGLEQYF
TRBJ2-7,TRBV10-3,few,TRBD2,TGTGCCATCAGTGAGTCGTTGCTAGCGGGGGCGGGGTACGAGCAGTACTTC,CAISESLLAGAGYEQYF
TRBJ1-1,TRBV19,-,-,TGTGCCAGTAGTATAGAAGGGGGGGCTGGAACTGAAGCTTTCTTT,CASSIEGGAGTEAFF
TRBJ1-1,TRBV7-9,-,TRBD1,TGTGCCAGCAGTTGGGGACAGAGGGCCCTCACTGAAGCTTTCTTT,CASSWGQRALTEAFF